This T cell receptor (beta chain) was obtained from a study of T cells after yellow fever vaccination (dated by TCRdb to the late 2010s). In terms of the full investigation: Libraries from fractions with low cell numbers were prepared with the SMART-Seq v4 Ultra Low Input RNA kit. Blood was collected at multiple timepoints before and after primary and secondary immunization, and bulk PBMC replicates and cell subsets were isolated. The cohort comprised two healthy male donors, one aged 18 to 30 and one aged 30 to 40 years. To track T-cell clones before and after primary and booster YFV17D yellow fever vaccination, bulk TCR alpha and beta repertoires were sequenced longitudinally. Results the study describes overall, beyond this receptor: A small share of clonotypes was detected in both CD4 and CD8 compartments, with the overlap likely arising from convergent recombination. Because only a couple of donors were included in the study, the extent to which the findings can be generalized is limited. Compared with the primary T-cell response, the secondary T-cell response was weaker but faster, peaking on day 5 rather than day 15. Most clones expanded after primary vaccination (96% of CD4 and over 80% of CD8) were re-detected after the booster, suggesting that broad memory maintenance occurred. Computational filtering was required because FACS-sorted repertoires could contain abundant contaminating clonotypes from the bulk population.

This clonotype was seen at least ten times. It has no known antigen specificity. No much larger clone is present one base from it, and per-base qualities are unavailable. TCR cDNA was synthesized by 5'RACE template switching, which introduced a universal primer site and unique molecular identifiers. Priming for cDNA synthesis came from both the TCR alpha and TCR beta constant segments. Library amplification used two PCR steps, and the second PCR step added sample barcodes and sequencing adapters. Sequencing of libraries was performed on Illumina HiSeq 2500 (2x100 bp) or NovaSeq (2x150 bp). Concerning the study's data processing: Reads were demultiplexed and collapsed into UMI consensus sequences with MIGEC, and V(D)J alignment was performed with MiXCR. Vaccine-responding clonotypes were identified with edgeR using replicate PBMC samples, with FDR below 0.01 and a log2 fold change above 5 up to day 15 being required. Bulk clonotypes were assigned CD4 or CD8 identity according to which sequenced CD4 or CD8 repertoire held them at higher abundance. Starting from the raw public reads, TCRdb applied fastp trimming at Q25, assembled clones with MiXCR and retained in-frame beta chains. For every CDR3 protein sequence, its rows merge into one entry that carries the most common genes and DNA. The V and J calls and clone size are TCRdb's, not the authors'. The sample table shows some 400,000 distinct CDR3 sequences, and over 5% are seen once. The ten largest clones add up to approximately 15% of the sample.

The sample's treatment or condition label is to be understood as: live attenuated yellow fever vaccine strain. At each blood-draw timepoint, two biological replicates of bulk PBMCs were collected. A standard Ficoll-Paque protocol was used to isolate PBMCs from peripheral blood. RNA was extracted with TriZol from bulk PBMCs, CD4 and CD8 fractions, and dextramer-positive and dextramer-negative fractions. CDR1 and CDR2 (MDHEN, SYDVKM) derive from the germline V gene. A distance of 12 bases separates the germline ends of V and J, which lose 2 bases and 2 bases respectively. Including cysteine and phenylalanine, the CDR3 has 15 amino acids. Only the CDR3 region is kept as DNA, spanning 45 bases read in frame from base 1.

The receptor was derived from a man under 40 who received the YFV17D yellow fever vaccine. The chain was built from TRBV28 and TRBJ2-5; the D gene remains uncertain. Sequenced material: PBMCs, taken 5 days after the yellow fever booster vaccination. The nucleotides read TGTGCCAGCAGTTTAGCAGGCAGCTTACAAGAGACCCAGTACTTC. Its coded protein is CASSLAGSLQETQYF.